The rows below give T cell receptor beta chains drawn from one sample of a study of blood T cell repertoires in COVID-19. Only in-frame clones appear in the TCRdb table, and some are missing; sequencing was by immunoSEQ multiplex PCR. The repertoire includes more than 6,500 clones, around 87% of them detected once, and about 4.5% sits in the top ten. The sequenced sample consisted of peripheral blood. These receptors were collected from a man older than 75 with active COVID-19. The CDR3 runs from the conserved cysteine through the conserved F or W. Each record gives: J gene, clone size, D gene, V gene, CDR3 DNA, CDR3 protein. The D gene is left open where the match is weak. Some rows have no size entry. The others give once, few or many, or a class for an expanded clone.

TRBJ2-3 | NA | TRBD2 | TRBV2 | TGTGCCAGCAGAAAACTAGCGGGAGGGCCAGATACGCAGTATTTT | CASRKLAGGPDTQYF
TRBJ2-1 | NA | NA | TRBV5-6 | TGTGCCAGCAGCTCTCGGGAAAATCCCCCCTACAATGAGCAGTTCTTC | CASSSRENPPYNEQFF
TRBJ2-1 | few | TRBD2 | TRBV28 | TGTGCCAGCAGTCCTCACAGCGGGAGCCACAATGAGCAGTTCTTC | CASSPHSGSHNEQFF
TRBJ1-2 | NA | NA | TRBV7-8 | TGTGCCAGCAGCCCTAGCGGGGACATCTATGGCTACACCTTC | CASSPSGDIYGYTF
TRBJ2-7 | NA | TRBD1 | TRBV19 | TGTGCCAGTAGTATAGCCGGGACAGGACTCTACGAGCAGTACTTC | CASSIAGTGLYEQYF
TRBJ2-1 | NA | NA | TRBV7-3 | TGTGCCAGCAGCTTAACGGGGGCAGGGACCTACAATGAGCAGTTCTTC | CASSLTGAGTYNEQFF
TRBJ2-6 | NA | NA | TRBV14 | TGTGCCAGCAGCCGCGAGCGAAAAAGGACAGACCGGAGTGGGGCCAACGTCCTGACTTTC | CASSRERKRTDRSGANVLTF
TRBJ1-5 | NA | TRBD1 | TRBV29-1 | TGCAGCGCTGGGACAGGGACGGGGCGCAATCAGCCCCAGCATTTT | CSAGTGTGRNQPQHF
TRBJ1-6 | NA | TRBD1 | TRBV2 | TGTGCCAGCAGCCGGACGGGACAGGGAAATACCTATAATTCACCCCTCCACTTT | CASSRTGQGNTYNSPLHF
TRBJ2-7 | NA | TRBD2 | TRBV6-5 | TGTGCCAGCAGCGTGACTAGCGTCTGGGAGCAGTACTTC | CASSVTSVWEQYF
TRBJ2-5 | NA | TRBD1 | TRBV7-2 | TGTGCCAGCACCCGGGACAGGGGGAGAGAGACCCAGTACTTC | CASTRDRGRETQYF
TRBJ2-7 | NA | TRBD1 | TRBV6-1 | TGTGCCAGCAGTGACGCTTGGGACAGGATCTACGAGCAGTACTTC | CASSDAWDRIYEQYF
TRBJ2-1 | NA | TRBD2 | TRBV7-8 | TGTGCCAGCAGCGAAATAGCGGGAAAAGGGTTCTTC | CASSEIAGKGFF
TRBJ2-1 | NA | NA | TRBV19 | TGTGCCAGTAGTATAACCGGCAATGAGCAGTTCTTC | CASSITGNEQFF
TRBJ2-5 | NA | TRBD1 | TRBV6-5 | TGTGCCACGGGACAGGGGGGAATAGAGACCCAGTACTTC | CATGQGGIETQYF
TRBJ2-2 | once | NA | TRBV6-5 | TGTGCCAGCAGAAGGGGTCGGGCTGCCGGGGAGCTGTTTTTT | CASRRGRAAGELFF
TRBJ2-3 | NA | NA | TRBV9 | TGTGCCAGCAGCGTAGGGTCTAGCGACACAGATACGCAGTATTTT | CASSVGSSDTDTQYF
TRBJ1-4 | NA | TRBD1 | TRBV2 | TGTGCCAGCAGGCAACAGGGGGCTCCTAATGAAAAACTGTTTTTT | CASRQQGAPNEKLFF
TRBJ1-1 | NA | NA | TRBV5-1 | TGCGCCAGCAGCTTGGCCGGGGGGAACACTGAAGCTTTCTTT | CASSLAGGNTEAFF
TRBJ2-2 | NA | TRBD1 | TRBV25-1 | TGTGCCAGCAGTGAATCGGGACAGGGGCGTTTGGAGTTCGGGGAGCTGTTTTTT | CASSESGQGRLEFGELFF
TRBJ2-5 | NA | TRBD2 | TRBV5-1 | TGCGCCAGCAGCTCGGGAGGGGAAGAGACCCAGTACTTC | CASSSGGEETQYF
TRBJ2-3 | NA | TRBD1 | TRBV5-1 | TGCGCCAGCAGAAAACAGGGGGACGGGGCTGGGGATACGCAGTATTTT | CASRKQGDGAGDTQYF
TRBJ1-1 | NA | TRBD1 | TRBV15 | TGTGCCACCAGCAGAGATCCGTTGTCAAGGGGGCACCTGAACACTGAAGCTTTCTTT | CATSRDPLSRGHLNTEAFF